The source of this T cell receptor beta chain is a study of blood T cell repertoires in COVID-19 (dated by TCRdb to 2018 to 2020). Regarding the research as a whole: Samples covering the acute and convalescent phases of COVID-19 were provided by collaborators in the United States, Italy and Spain. Deeply sampled blood TCRbeta repertoires from subjects exposed to, actively infected with, or recovered from COVID-19 were included in the dataset. The repertoires were released in a freely available public database meant as a resource for research on the immune response to SARS-CoV-2. Where available, HLA class I and class II types were obtained from metadata supplied by the sample provider rather than from assay-based typing. The samples were drawn from the first 160 participants of the ongoing ImmuneRACE study and from 950 to 1,500 subjects provided by 6 global collaborators. The material from the prospective study consisted of cDNA or gDNA derived from T cells, B-cell-depleted T cells, or PBMCs. The sample metadata nearly always contained a de-identified subject ID, COVID-19 status, age in years and sex. Points the paper makes about the study in general: Clinical and demographic metadata were provided uncurated, with the amount varying by source and participant.

About this clone itself: No cognate antigen has been identified for it. One base away there is no much larger clone; base qualities are not given.

TCRbeta CDR3 regions were amplified from genomic DNA by means of the immunoSEQ Assay, a bias-controlled multiplex PCR. For the original study's pipeline: The number of nucleated cells in each sample was estimated by amplification of reference gene primers within the assay. To quantify the absolute abundance of each unique TCRbeta CDR3 rearrangement, sequence reads were collapsed and filtered. For each sample, productive Simpson clonality was calculated as the square root of Simpson's diversity index over productive rearrangements. TCRdb holds this immuneACCESS table with in-frame rearrangements only. Some clones are missing; in checked studies, unresolved V genes explain under half, and the rest has no known cause. The V and J calls and the clone size are those of that table, but D and trimming were determined from the DNA. This sample lists hundreds of thousands of clones; around 80% were detected once. The ten largest clones capture under 4.5% of the sample.

The CDR3 spans 16 residues, from the cysteine through the phenylalanine. CDR3 DNA is the only sequence kept; it has 48 bases, read in frame from the first base. CDR1 and CDR2 are drawn from the germline V gene: KGHDR, SFDVKD. V loses 5 bases at its end and J loses 8 bases; junction bases beyond the gene matches: 14. Enrolling through a virtual design, the prospective study's participants ranged in age from roughly 18 to 95 years and lived across 20 to 30 United States geographic areas. To assign participants to cohorts, the prospective study relied on clinical history that participants themselves reported in a screening survey and a study questionnaire. In the prospective study, whole blood, serum and a nasopharyngeal or oropharyngeal swab were collected from each participant by mobile phlebotomists. Participants in the prospective study had the option to provide additional blood draws and questionnaires over an approximately two-month period. Before DNA extraction, prospective study blood samples were shipped either frozen or at room temperature.

The rearranged segments are TRBV24-1 and TRBJ2-1; TRBD2 lines up with 7 middle nucleotides. The material sequenced was PBMCs or T cells enriched from blood (not recorded which). The clonotype originates from a young man with acute COVID-19. For the CDR3, the sequence is CATSGAGEGTDDEQFF. The DNA is TGTGCCACCAGTGGTGCGGGAGAGGGTACTGACGATGAGCAGTTCTTC.